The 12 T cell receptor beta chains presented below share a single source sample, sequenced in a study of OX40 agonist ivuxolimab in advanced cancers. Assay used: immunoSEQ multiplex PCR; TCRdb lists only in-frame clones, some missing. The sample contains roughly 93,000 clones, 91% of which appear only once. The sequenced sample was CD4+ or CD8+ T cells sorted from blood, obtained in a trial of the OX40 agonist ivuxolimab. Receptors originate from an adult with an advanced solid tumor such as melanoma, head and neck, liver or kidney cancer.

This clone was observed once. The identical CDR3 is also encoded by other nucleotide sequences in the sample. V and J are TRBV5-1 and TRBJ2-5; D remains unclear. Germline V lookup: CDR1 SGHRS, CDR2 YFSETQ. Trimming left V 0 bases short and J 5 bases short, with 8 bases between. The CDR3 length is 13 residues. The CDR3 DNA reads TGCGCCAGCAGCTTGGGTCTAGGGGAGACCCAGTACTTC. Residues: CASSLGLGETQYF.

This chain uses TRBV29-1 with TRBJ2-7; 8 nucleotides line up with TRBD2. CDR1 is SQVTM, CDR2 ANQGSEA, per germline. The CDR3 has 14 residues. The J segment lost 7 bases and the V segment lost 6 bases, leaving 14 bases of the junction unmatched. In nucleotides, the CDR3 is TGCAGCGTGGATAGCGGGAAGGACGTCGAGGAGCAGTACTTC. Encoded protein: CSVDSGKDVEEQYF.

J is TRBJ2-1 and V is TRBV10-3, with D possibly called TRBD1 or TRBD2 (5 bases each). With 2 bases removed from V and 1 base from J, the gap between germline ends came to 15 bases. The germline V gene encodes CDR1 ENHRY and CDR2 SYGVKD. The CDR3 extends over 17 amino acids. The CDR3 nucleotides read TGTGCCATCAGTGAGGGTCTAGGGACGAGTTCCTACAATGAGCAGTTCTTC. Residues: CAISEGLGTSSYNEQFF.

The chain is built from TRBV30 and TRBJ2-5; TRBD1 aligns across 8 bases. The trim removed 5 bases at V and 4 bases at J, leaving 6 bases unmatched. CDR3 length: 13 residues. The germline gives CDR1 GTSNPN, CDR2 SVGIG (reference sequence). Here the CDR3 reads CAWAGTGPETQYF. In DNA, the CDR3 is TGTGCCTGGGCGGGGACAGGACCAGAGACCCAGTACTTC.

For the CDR3, the DNA is TGTGCCAGCCGGAGGACAGGGGGCGGTTACGAGCAGTACTTC. It is translated as CASRRTGGGYEQYF. V usage is TRBV6-1 and J usage is TRBJ2-7, with 11 bases that match TRBD1. The junction had 7 bases not matched to a gene; V was cut back by 8 bases and J by 4 bases. Germline V CDR1 and CDR2: MNHNS, SASEGT. The length of the CDR3 is 14 residues.

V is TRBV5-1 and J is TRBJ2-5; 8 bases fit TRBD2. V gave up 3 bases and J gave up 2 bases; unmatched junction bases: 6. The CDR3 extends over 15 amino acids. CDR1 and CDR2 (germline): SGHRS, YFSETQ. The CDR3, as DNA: TGCGCCAGCAGCTCAGGACTAGCTTCACAAGAGACCCAGTACTTC. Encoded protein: CASSSGLASQETQYF.

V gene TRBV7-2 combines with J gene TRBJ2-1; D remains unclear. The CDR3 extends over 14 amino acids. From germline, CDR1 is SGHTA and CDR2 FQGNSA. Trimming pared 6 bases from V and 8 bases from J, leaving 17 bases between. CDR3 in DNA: TGTGCCAGCAGTTTTAGGCCCCGCCTGGATGAGCAGTTCTTC. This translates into CASSFRPRLDEQFF.

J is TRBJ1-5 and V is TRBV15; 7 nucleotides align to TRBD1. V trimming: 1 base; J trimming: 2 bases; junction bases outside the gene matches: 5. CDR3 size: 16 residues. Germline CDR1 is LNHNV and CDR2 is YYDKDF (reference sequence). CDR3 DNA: TGTGCCACCAGCAGAGTGCAGGGGGTTCGCAATCAGCCCCAGCATTTT. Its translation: CATSRVQGVRNQPQHF.

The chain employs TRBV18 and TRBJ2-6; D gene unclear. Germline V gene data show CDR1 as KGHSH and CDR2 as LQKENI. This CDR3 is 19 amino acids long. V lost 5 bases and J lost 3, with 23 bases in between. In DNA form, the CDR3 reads TGTGCCAGCTCAACAACCAGCGTAGCACGACCGGTTGGGGCCAACGTCCTGACTTTC. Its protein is CASSTTSVARPVGANVLTF. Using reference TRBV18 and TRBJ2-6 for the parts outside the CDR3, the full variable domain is NAGVMQNPRHLVRRRGQEARLRCSPMKGHSHVYWYRQLPEEGLKFMVYLQKENIIDESGMPKERFSAEFPKEGPSILRIQQVVRGDSAAYFCASSTTSVARPVGANVLTFGAGSRLTVL.

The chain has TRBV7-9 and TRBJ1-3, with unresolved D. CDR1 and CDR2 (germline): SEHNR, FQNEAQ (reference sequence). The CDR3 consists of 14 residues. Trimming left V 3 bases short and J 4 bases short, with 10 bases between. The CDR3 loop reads CASSLQVAGNTIYF. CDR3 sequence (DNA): TGTGCCAGCAGCTTGCAGGTAGCCGGAAACACCATATATTTT.

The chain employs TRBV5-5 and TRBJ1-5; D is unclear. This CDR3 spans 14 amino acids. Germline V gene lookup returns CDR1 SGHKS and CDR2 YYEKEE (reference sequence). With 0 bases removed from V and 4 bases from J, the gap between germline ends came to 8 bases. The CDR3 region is CASSLEARNQPQHF. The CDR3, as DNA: TGTGCCAGCAGCTTGGAGGCAAGGAATCAGCCCCAGCATTTT.

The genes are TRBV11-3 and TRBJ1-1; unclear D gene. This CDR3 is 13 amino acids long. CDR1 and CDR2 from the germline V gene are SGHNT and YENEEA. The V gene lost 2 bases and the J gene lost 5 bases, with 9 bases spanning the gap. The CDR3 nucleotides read TGTGCCAGCAGCTTATCGTCGTGGACTGAAGCTTTCTTT. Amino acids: CASSLSSWTEAFF.